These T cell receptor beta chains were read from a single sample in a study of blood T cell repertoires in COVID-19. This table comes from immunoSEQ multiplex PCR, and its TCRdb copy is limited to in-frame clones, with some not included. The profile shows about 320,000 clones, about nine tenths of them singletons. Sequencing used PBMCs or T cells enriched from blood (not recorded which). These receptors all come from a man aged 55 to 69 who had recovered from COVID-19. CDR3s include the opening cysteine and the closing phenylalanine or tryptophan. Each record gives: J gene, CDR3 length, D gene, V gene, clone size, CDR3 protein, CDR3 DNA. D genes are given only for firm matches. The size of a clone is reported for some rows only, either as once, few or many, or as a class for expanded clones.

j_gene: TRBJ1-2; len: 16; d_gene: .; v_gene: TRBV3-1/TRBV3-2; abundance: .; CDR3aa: CASSQTRTDLSDGYTF; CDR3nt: TGTGCCAGCAGCCAAACGAGGACAGACCTCTCCGATGGCTACACCTTC
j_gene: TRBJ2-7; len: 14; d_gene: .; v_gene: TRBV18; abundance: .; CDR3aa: CASSPGGQSLGIAF; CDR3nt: TGTGCCAGCTCACCGGGGGGACAGTCCCTAGGTATCGCCTTC
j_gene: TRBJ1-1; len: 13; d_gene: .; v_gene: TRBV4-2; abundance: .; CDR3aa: CASSPRPNTEAFF; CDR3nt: TGTGCCAGCAGCCCCAGGCCCAACACTGAAGCTTTCTTT
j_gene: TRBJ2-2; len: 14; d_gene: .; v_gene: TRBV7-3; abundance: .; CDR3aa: CASSLGPMGGELFF; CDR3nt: TGTGCCAGCAGCTTGGGCCCGATGGGCGGGGAGCTGTTTTTT
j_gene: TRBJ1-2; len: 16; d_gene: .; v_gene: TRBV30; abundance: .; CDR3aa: CAWSVRWYRLYYGYTF; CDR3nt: TGTGCCTGGAGTGTACGTTGGTACAGGCTCTACTATGGCTACACCTTC
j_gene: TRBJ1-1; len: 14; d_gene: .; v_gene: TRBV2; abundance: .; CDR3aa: CASSLRGKNTEAFF; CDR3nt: TGTGCCAGCAGCCTAAGGGGAAAGAACACTGAAGCTTTCTTT
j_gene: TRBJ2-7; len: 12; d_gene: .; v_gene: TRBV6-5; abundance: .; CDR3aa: CASIAGHGEQYF; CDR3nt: TGTGCCAGCATTGCGGGGCATGGGGAGCAGTACTTC
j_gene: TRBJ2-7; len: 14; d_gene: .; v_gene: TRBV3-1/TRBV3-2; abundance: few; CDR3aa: CASSQARGSDEQYF; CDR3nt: TGTGCCAGCAGCCAAGCCAGGGGTTCGGACGAGCAGTACTTC
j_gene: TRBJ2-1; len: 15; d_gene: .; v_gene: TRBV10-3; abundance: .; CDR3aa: CAISGSVSSYNEQFF; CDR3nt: TGTGCCATCAGTGGTAGCGTAAGCTCCTACAATGAGCAGTTCTTC
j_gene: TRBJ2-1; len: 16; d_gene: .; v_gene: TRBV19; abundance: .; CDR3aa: CASSKLRRRDYNEQFF; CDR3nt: TGTGCCAGTAGTAAGCTCCGGAGGCGGGATTACAATGAGCAGTTCTTC
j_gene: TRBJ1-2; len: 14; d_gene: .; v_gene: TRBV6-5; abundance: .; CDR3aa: CATLRSGGLYGYTF; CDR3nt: TGTGCCACGCTCCGGTCGGGGGGACTTTATGGCTACACCTTC
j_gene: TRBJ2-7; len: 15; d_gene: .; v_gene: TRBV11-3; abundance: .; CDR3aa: CASSTRTKFSYEQYF; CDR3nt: TGTGCCAGCAGCACAAGGACAAAATTCTCCTACGAGCAGTACTTC
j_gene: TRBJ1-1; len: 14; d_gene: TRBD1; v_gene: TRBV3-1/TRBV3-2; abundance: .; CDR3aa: CASSLTGENTEAFF; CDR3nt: TGTGCCAGCAGCCTCACAGGGGAGAACACTGAAGCTTTCTTT
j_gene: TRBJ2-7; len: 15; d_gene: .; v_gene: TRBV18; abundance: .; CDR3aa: CASSPRAGGTYEQYF; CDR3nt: TGTGCCAGCTCACCACGGGCCGGAGGGACCTACGAGCAGTACTTC
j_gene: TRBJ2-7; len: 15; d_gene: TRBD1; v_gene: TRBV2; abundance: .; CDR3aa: CASSEGGGQTYEQYF; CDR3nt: TGTGCCAGCAGTGAAGGAGGGGGACAGACCTACGAGCAGTACTTC
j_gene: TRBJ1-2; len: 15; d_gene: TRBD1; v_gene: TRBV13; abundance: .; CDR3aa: CASSSRQGSESGYTF; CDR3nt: TGTGCCAGCAGCTCAAGACAGGGTTCGGAATCTGGCTACACCTTC
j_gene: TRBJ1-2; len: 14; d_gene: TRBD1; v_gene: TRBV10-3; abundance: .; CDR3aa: CATSAGQGASGYTF; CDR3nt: TGTGCCACCAGCGCGGGACAGGGGGCCTCTGGCTACACCTTC
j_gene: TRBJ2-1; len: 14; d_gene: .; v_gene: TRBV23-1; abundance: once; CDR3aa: CASRRMSSYNEQFF; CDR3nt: TGCGCCAGCAGGAGAATGAGCTCCTACAATGAGCAGTTCTTC
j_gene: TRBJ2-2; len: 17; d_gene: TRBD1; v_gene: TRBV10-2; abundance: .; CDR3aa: CASRSTGGNRNTGELFF; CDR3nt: TGCGCCAGCAGGTCAACAGGGGGAAACCGTAACACCGGGGAGCTGTTTTTT
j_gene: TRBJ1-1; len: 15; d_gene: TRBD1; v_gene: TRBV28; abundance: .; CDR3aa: CASSQRYRGEPEAFF; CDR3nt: TGTGCCAGCAGTCAAAGATACAGGGGGGAGCCTGAAGCTTTCTTT
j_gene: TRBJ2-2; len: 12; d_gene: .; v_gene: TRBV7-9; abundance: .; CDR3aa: CASSSYTGELFF; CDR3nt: TGTGCCAGCAGCTCTTACACCGGGGAGCTGTTTTTT
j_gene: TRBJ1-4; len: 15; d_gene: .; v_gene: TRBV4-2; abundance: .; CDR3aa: CASSRKTGREEKLFF; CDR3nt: TGTGCCAGCAGCCGCAAAACAGGGAGGGAAGAAAAACTGTTTTTT
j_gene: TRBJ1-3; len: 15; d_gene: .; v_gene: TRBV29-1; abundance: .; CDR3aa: CSVEDSRGRGNTIYF; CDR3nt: TGCAGCGTTGAAGATAGTCGGGGGAGGGGAAACACCATATATTTT
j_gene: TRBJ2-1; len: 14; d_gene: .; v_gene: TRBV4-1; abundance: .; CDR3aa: CASSQGLSLNEQFF; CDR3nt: TGCGCCAGCAGCCAAGGACTTAGTCTGAATGAGCAGTTCTTC
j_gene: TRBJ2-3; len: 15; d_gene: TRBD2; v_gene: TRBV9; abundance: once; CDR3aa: CASSDLAGGPYTQYF; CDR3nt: TGTGCCAGCAGCGACCTAGCGGGGGGGCCTTATACGCAGTATTTT
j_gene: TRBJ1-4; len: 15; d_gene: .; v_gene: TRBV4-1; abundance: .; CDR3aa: CASSQLLATNEKLFF; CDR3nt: TGCGCCAGCAGCCAATTACTTGCAACTAATGAAAAACTGTTTTTT
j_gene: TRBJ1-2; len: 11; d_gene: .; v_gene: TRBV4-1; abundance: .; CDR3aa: CASSQDFRYTF; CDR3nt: TGCGCCAGCAGCCAGGACTTCCGCTACACCTTC
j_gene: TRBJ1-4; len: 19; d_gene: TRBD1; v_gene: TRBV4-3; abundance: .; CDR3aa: CASSQKRDRGHTTNEKLFF; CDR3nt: TGCGCCAGCAGCCAGAAACGGGACAGGGGGCATACAACTAATGAAAAACTGTTTTTT
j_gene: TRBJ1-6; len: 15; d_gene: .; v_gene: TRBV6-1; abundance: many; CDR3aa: CASSEWDKSNSPLHF; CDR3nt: TGTGCCAGCAGTGAATGGGACAAGTCGAATTCACCCCTCCACTTT
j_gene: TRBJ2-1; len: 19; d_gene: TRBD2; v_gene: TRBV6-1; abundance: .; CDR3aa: CASSEAQIGLAGVYNEQFF; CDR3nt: TGTGCCAGCAGTGAAGCGCAGATAGGACTAGCGGGAGTCTACAATGAGCAGTTCTTC
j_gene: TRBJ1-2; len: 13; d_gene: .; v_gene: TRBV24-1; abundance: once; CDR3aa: CATGTRDDYGYTF; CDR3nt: TGTGCCACCGGTACCCGGGATGACTATGGCTACACCTTC
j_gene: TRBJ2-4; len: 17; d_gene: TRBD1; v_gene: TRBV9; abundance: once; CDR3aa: CASSADPRGLDRDIQYF; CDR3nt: TGTGCCAGCAGCGCCGACCCCCGGGGCCTTGACAGGGACATTCAGTACTTC
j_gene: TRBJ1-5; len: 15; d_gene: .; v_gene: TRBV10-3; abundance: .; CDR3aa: CAISEAPWRNQPQHF; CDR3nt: TGTGCCATCAGTGAGGCCCCTTGGCGCAATCAGCCCCAGCATTTT
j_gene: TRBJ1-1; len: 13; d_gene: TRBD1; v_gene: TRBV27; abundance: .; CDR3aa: CASSWDSRTEAFF; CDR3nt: TGTGCCAGCAGTTGGGACAGTAGAACTGAAGCTTTCTTT